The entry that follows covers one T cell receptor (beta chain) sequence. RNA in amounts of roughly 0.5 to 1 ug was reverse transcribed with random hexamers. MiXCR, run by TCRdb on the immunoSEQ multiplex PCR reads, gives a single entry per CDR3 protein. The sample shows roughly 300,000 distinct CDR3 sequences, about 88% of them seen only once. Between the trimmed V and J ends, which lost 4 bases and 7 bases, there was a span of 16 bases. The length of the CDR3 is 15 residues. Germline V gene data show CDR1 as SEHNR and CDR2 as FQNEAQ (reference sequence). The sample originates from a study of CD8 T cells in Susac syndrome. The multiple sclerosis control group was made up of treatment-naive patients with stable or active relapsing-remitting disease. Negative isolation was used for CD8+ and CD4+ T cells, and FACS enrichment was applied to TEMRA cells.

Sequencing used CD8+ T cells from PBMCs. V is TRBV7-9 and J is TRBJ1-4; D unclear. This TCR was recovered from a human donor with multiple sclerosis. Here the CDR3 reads CASSSFEEVREKLFF. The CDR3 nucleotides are TGTGCCAGCAGCTCCTTTGAGGAGGTTCGTGAAAAACTGTTTTTT.